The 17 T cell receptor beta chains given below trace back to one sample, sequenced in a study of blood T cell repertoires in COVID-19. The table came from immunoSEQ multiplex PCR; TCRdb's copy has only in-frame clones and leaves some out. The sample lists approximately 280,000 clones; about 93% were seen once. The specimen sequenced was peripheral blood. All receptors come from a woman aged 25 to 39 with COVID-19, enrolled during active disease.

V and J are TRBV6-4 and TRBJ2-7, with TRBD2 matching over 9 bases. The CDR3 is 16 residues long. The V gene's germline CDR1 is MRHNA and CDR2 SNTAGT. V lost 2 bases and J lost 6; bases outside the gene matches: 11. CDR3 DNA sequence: TGTGCCAGCAGTGACAGGCTAGCGGGAATGTCGGGCGAGCAGTACTTC. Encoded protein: CASSDRLAGMSGEQYF.

In nucleotides, the CDR3 is TGTGCCAGCAGTGCCGACAGGATCAATCAGCCCCAGCATTTT. The encoded protein is CASSADRINQPQHF. The gene calls are TRBV2 and TRBJ1-5, with D possibly matching TRBD1 (6 bases). This CDR3 spans 14 amino acids. Germline V gene lookup returns CDR1 SNHLY and CDR2 FYNNEI. With 4 bases removed from V and 3 bases from J, the gap between germline ends came to 10 bases.

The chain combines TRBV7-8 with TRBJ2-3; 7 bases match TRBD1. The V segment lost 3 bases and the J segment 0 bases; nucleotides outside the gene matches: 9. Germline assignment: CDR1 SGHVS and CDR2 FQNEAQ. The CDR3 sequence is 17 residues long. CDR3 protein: CASSFLGQPSSTDTQYF. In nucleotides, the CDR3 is TGTGCCAGCAGCTTCCTGGGACAGCCTTCTAGCACAGATACGCAGTATTTT. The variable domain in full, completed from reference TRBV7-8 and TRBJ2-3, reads GAGVSQSPRYKVAKRGQDVALRCDPISGHVSLFWYQQALGQGPEFLTYFQNEAQLDKSGLPSDRFFAERPEGSVSTLKIQRTQQEDSAVYLCASSFLGQPSSTDTQYFGPGTRLTVL.

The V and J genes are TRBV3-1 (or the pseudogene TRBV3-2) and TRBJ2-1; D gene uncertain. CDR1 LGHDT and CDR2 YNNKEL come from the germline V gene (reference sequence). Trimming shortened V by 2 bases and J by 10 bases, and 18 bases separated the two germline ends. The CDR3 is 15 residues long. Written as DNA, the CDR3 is TGTGCCAGCAGCCAAAGAGGTAGTGCCCCCGGGGAGCAGTTCTTC. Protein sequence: CASSQRGSAPGEQFF.

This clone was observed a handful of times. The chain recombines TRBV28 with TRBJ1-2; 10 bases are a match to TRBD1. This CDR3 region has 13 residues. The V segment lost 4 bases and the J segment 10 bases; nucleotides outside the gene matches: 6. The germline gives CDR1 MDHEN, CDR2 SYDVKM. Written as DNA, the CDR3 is TGTGCCAGCAGTTCACCCGGGACAGGGGTCTACACCTTC. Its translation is CASSSPGTGVYTF.

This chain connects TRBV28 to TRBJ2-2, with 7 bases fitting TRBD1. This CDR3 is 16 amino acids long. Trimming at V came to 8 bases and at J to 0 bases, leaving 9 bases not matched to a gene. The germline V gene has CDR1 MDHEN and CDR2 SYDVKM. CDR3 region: CASDASGQTNTGELFF. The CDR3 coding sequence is TGTGCCAGCGACGCTTCGGGACAGACGAACACCGGGGAGCTGTTTTTT. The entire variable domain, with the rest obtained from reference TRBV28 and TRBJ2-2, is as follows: DVKVTQSSRYLVKRTGEKVFLECVQDMDHENMFWYRQDPGLGLRLIYFSYDVKMKEKGDIPEGYSVSREKKERFSLILESASTNQTSMYLCASDASGQTNTGELFFGEGSRLTVL.

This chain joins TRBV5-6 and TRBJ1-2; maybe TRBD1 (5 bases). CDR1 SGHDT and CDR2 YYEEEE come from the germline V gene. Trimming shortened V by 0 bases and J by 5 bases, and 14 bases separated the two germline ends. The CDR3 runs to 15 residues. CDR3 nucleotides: TGTGCCAGCAGCTTGGGTCGGCGGGGCCCATATGGCTACACCTTC. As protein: CASSLGRRGPYGYTF.

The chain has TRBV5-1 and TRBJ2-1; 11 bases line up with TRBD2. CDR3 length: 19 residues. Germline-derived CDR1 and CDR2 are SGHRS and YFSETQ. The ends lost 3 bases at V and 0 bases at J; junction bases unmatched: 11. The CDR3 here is CASSSPGLAVKSSYNEQFF. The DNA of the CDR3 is TGCGCCAGCAGCTCCCCGGGACTAGCGGTTAAAAGCTCCTACAATGAGCAGTTCTTC. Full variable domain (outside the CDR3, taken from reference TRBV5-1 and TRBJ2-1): KAGVTQTPRYLIKTRGQQVTLSCSPISGHRSVSWYQQTPGQGLQFLFEYFSETQRNKGNFPGRFSGRQFSNSRSEMNVSTLELGDSALYLCASSSPGLAVKSSYNEQFFGPGTRLTVL.

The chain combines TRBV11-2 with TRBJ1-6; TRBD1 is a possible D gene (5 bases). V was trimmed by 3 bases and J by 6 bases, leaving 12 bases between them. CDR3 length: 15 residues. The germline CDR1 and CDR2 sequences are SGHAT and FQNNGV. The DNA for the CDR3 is TGTGCCAGCAGCTTGGAGGGTGGGGGTAATTCACCCCTCCACTTT. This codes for CASSLEGGGNSPLHF.

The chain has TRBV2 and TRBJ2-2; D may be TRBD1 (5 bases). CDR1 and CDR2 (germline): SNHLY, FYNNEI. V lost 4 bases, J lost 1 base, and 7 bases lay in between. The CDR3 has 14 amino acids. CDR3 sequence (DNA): TGTGCCAGCAGTGCCAGGGTGAACACCGGGGAGCTGTTTTTT. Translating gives CASSARVNTGELFF.

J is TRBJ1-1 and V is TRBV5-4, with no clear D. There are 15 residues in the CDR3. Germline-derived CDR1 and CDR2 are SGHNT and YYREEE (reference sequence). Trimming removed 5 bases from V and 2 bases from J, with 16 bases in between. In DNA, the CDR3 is TGTGCCAGCAGTCCTCCAGGTGGTCAAAACACTGAAGCTTTCTTT. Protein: CASSPPGGQNTEAFF.

DNA of the CDR3: TGCGCCAGCAGCCCCGGGGGACTAGCGGGAGGGCCCTATACGCAGTATTTT. Protein sequence: CASSPGGLAGGPYTQYF. The chain links TRBV5-1 to TRBJ2-3; 16 bases are a match to TRBD2. Looked up from germline, CDR1 is SGHRS and CDR2 is YFSETQ. The CDR3 has 17 amino acids. The V segment lost 4 bases and the J segment 7 bases; nucleotides outside the gene matches: 9.

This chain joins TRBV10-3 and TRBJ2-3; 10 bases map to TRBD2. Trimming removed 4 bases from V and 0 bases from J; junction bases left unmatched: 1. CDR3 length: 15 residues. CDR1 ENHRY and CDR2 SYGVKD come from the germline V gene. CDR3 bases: TGTGCCATCAGTGTGACTAGCGGGAGCACAGATACGCAGTATTTT. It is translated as CAISVTSGSTDTQYF.

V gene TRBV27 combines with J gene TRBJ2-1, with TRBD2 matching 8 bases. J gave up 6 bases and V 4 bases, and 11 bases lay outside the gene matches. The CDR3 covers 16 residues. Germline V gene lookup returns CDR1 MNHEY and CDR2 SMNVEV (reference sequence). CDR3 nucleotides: TGTGCCAGCAGTTCCTCCCGTGGGACTAGTTTCAATGAGCAGTTCTTC. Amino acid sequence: CASSSSRGTSFNEQFF.

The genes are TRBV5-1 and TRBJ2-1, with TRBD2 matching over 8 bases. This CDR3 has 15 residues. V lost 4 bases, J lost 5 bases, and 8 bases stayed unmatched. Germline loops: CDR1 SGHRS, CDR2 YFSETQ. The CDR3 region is CASSTVAGRNNEQFF. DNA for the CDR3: TGCGCCAGCAGCACGGTAGCGGGACGGAACAATGAGCAGTTCTTC.

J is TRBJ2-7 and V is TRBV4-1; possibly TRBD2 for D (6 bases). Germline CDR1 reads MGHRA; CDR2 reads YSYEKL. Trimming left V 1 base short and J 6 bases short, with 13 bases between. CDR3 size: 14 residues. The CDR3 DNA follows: TGCGCCAGCAGCCAAGTCAGGGTTAGCGGCGAGCAGTACTTC. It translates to CASSQVRVSGEQYF.

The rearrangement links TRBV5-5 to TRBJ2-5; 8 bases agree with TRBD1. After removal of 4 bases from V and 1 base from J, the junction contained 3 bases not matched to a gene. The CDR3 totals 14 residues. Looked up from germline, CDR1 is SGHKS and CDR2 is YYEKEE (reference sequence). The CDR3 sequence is CASSLGTGQETQYF. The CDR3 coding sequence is TGTGCCAGCAGCCTAGGGACAGGCCAAGAGACCCAGTACTTC.